Included here is one T cell receptor beta chain sequence, with context. The sample originates from a study of cytomegalovirus exposure and HLA in healthy donors. In the PCR, 60 Vbeta and 13 Jbeta primers were used. Assay: immunoSEQ multiplex PCR; the TCRdb copy retains only in-frame clones and omits some. The sample consists of 100,000 or so clones, roughly 80% of them appearing once. Germline V gene lookup returns CDR1 MDHEN and CDR2 SYDVKM. The CDR3 loop spans 15 amino acids. Trimming pared 6 bases from V and 1 base from J, leaving 12 bases between. The chain has TRBV28 and TRBJ1-4; D may be TRBD1 (6 bases). The sequenced sample consisted of PBMCs. This TCR was recovered from a middle-aged woman in good health and CMV-seropositive. CDR3: CASRGRGGTNEKLFF. CDR3 in DNA: TGTGCCAGCAGGGGACGAGGGGGAACTAATGAAAAACTGTTTTTT.